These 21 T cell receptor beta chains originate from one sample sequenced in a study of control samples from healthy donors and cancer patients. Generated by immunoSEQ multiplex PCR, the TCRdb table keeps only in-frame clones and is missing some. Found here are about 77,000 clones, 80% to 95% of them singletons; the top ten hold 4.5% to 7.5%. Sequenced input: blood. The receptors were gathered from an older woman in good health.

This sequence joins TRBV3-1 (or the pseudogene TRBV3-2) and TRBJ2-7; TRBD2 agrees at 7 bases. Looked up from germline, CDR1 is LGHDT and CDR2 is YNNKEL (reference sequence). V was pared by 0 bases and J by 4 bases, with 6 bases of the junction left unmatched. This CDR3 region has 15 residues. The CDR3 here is CASSQEQGGRYEQYF. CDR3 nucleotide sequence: TGTGCCAGCAGCCAAGAGCAGGGAGGGAGGTACGAGCAGTACTTC.

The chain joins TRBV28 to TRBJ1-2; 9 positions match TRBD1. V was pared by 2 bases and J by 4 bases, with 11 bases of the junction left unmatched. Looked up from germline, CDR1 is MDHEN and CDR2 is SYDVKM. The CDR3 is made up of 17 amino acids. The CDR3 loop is CASSLPTGTGTTYGYTF. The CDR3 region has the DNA TGTGCCAGCAGTTTACCGACCGGGACAGGGACAACCTATGGCTACACCTTC.

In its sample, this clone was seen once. CDR3 region: CASGLGLPNEQFF. The CDR3 DNA reads as TGTGCTAGTGGTTTGGGACTACCTAATGAGCAGTTCTTC. The genes are TRBV12-5 and TRBJ2-1, with TRBD2 as a possible D gene (5 bases). The V and J ends lost 1 base and 7 bases respectively, with 8 bases between them. This CDR3 region has 13 residues. Germline V lookup: CDR1 LGHNT, CDR2 FRNRAP.

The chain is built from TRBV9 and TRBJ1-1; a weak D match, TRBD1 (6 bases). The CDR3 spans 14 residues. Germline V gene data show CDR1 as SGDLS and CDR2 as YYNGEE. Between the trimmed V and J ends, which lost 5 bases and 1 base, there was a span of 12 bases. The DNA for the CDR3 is TGTGCCAGCAGTGCCGGACAGCAGAACACTGAAGCTTTCTTT. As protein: CASSAGQQNTEAFF.

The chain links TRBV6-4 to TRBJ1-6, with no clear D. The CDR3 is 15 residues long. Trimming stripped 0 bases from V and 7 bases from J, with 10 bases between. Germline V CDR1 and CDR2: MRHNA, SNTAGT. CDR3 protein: CASSDSMGRNSPLHF. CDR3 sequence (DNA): TGTGCCAGCAGTGACTCGATGGGCAGAAATTCACCCCTCCACTTT.

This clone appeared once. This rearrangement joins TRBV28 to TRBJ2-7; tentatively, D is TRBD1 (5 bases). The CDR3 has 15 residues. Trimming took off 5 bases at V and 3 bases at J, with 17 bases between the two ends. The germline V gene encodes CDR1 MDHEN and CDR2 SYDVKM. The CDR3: CASSTRTTWSYEQYF. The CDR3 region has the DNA TGTGCCAGCAGTACCCGGACAACGTGGAGCTACGAGCAGTACTTC. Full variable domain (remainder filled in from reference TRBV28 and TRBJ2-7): DVKVTQSSRYLVKRTGEKVFLECVQDMDHENMFWYRQDPGLGLRLIYFSYDVKMKEKGDIPEGYSVSREKKERFSLILESASTNQTSMYLCASSTRTTWSYEQYFGPGTRLTVT.

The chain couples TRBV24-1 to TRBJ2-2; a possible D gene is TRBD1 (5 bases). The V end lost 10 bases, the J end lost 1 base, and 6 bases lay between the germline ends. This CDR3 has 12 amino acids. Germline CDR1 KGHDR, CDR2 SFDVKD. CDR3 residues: CATGQNTGELFF. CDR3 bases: TGTGCCACTGGACAGAACACCGGGGAGCTGTTTTTT.

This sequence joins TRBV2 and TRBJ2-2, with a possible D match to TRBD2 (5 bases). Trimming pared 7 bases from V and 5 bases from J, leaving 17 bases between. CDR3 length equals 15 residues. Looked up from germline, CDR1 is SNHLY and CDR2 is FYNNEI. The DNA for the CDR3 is TGTGCCAGCATAAGACTGACTACCGGTACCGGGGAGCTGTTTTTT. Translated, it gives CASIRLTTGTGELFF.

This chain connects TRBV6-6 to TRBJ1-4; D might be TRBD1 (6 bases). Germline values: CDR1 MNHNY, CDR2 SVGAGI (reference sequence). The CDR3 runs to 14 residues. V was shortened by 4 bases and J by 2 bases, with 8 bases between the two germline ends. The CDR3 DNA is TGTGCCAGCAGTTTACAGGGCACTAATGAAAAACTGTTTTTT. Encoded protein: CASSLQGTNEKLFF.

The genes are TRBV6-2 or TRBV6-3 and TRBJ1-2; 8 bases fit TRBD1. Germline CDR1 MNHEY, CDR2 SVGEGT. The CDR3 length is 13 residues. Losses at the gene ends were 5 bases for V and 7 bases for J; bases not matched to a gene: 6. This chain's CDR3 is CASSRRTGFGYTF. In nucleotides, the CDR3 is TGTGCCAGCAGTCGAAGGACAGGGTTTGGCTACACCTTC.

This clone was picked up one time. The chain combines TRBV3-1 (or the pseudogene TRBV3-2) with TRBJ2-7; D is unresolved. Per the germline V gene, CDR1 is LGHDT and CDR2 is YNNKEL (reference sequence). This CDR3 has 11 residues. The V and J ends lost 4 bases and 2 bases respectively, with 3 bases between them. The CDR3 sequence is CASSRTYEQYF. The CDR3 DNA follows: TGTGCCAGCAGCCGAACCTACGAGCAGTACTTC.

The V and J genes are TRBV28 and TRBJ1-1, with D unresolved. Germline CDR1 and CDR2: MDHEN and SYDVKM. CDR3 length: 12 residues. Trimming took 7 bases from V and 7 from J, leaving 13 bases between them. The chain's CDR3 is CASTPETSEAFF. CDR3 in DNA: TGTGCCAGCACCCCCGAGACAAGTGAAGCTTTCTTT. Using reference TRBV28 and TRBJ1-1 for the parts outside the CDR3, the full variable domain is DVKVTQSSRYLVKRTGEKVFLECVQDMDHENMFWYRQDPGLGLRLIYFSYDVKMKEKGDIPEGYSVSREKKERFSLILESASTNQTSMYLCASTPETSEAFFGQGTRLTVV.

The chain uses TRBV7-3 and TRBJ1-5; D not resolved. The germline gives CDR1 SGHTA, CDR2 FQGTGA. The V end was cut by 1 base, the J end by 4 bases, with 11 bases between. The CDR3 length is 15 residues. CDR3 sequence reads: CASSLKPRANQPQHF. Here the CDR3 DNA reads TGTGCCAGCAGCTTAAAACCGCGGGCGAATCAGCCCCAGCATTTT.

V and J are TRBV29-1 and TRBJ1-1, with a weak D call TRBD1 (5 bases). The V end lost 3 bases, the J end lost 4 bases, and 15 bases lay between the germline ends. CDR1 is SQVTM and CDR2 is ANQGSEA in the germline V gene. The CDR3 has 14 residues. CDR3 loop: CSVDRKRGGTEAFF. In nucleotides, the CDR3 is TGCAGCGTTGATCGGAAACGGGGGGGCACTGAAGCTTTCTTT.

The DNA of the CDR3 is TGCAGCGTTAGGTGGTCGGGCACTGAAGCTTTCTTT. This encodes CSVRWSGTEAFF. The chain couples TRBV29-1 to TRBJ1-1; D is uncertain. The CDR3 runs 12 residues. With 5 bases removed from V and 4 bases from J, the gap between germline ends came to 11 bases. Germline assignment: CDR1 SQVTM and CDR2 ANQGSEA.

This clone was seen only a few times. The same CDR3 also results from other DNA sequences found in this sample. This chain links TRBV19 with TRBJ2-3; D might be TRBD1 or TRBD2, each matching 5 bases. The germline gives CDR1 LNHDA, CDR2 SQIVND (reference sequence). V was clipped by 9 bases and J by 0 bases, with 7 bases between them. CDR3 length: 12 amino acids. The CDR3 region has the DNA TGTGCCAGCAGGGACAGCACAGATACGCAGTATTTT. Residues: CASRDSTDTQYF.

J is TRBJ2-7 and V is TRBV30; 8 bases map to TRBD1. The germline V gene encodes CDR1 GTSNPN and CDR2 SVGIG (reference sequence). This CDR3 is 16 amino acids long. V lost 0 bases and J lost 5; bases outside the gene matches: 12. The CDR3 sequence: CAWSVFLSDRGNEQYF. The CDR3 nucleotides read TGTGCCTGGAGTGTATTCCTTAGTGACAGGGGCAACGAGCAGTACTTC.

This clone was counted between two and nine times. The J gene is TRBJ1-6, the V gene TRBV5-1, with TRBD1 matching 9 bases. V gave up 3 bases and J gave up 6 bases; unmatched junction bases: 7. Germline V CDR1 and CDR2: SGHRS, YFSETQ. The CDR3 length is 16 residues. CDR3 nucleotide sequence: TGCGCCAGCAGCTCCTCCGGACAGGGGTCTAATTCACCCCTCCACTTT. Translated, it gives CASSSSGQGSNSPLHF.

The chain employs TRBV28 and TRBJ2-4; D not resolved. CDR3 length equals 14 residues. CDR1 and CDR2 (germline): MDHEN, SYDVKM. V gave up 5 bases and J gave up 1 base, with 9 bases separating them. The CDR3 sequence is CASSPDVAKNIQYF. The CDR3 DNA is TGTGCCAGCAGTCCCGATGTGGCCAAAAACATTCAGTACTTC.

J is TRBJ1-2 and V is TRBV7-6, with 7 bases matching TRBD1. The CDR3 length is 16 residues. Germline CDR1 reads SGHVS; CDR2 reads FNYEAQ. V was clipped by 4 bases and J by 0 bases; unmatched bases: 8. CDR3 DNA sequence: TGTGCCAGCAGCTCCGCCTCCGGGACAGCTAACTATGGCTACACCTTC. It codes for CASSSASGTANYGYTF.

This CDR3 is CASSEGGFRANVLTF. In DNA form, the CDR3 reads TGTGCCAGCAGTGAGGGAGGGTTCAGGGCCAACGTCCTGACTTTC. The gene calls are TRBV2 and TRBJ2-6; TRBD2 aligns across 7 bases. The CDR3 is 15 amino acids. Germline V gene data show CDR1 as SNHLY and CDR2 as FYNNEI. V lost 3 bases to trimming and J lost 5 bases; unmatched junction nucleotides: 4.